This T cell receptor (beta chain) appears in the sequencing data of a study of T cell responses to AZD1222 COVID-19 vaccine. A note on this clone: Its target is not known.

Germline CDR1 is SGHRS and CDR2 is YFSETQ. The V end lost 4 bases, the J end lost 0 bases, and 15 bases lay between the germline ends. The length of the CDR3 is 16 residues. Data came from immunoSEQ multiplex PCR; TCRdb stores just in-frame clones and leaves some out. Here the sample spans about 120,000 clones, 87% being singletons. Broader study findings: Clonal diversity may have been underestimated in mostly white British donors.

The source is an adult in good health. The chain couples TRBV5-1 to TRBJ2-3; D remains unclear. The input for sequencing was peripheral blood, taken on day 0 of AZD1222 vaccination. For the CDR3, the DNA is TGCGCCAGCAGCCCGTTGGCGGCCATTAGCACAGATACGCAGTATTTT. Translating gives CASSPLAAISTDTQYF.